A single sample gave rise to the 18 T cell receptor beta chains below, sequenced in a study of technical replicates of blood from a handful of donors. The method was immunoSEQ multiplex PCR; TCRdb's version includes in-frame clones alone and lacks a portion of them. Among 50,000 to 55,000 clones listed, roughly 84% were seen once. Sequencing was carried out using PBMCs. The origin of the receptors is a human donor in good health. Some clones in this sample may be carry-over from other donors' samples.

This clone occurred a few times. The J gene is TRBJ2-1, the V gene TRBV5-1; 8 positions match TRBD1. V gave up 4 bases and J gave up 3 bases; unmatched junction bases: 9. Germline assignment: CDR1 SGHRS and CDR2 YFSETQ. This CDR3 comprises 16 residues. The CDR3 DNA sequence: TGCGCCAGCAGCGCCGGGACAGGAGCCCACTACAATGAGCAGTTCTTC. Amino acids: CASSAGTGAHYNEQFF.

This clone was detected only once. The V and J genes are TRBV6-5 and TRBJ2-7; 7 bases map to TRBD1. The length of the CDR3 is 15 residues. V was pared by 2 bases and J by 2 bases, with 6 bases of the junction left unmatched. In germline, CDR1 is MNHEY, CDR2 SVGAGI. The CDR3 nucleotides are TGTGCCAGCAGTTACGGGCAGGGGGTCCCCTACGAGCAGTACTTC. Translation gives CASSYGQGVPYEQYF.

The chain carries TRBV5-1 and TRBJ2-7, with 10 bases fitting TRBD2. The CDR3 loop spans 15 amino acids. The J segment lost 4 bases and the V segment lost 4 bases, leaving 8 bases of the junction unmatched. From germline, CDR1 is SGHRS and CDR2 YFSETQ. For the CDR3, the DNA is TGCGCCAGCAGCCTAGAAGCGGGAGGGCCTTACGAGCAGTACTTC. Amino acids: CASSLEAGGPYEQYF. The full variable domain, its missing parts supplied by reference TRBV5-1 and TRBJ2-7, is KAGVTQTPRYLIKTRGQQVTLSCSPISGHRSVSWYQQTPGQGLQFLFEYFSETQRNKGNFPGRFSGRQFSNSRSEMNVSTLELGDSALYLCASSLEAGGPYEQYFGPGTRLTVT.

This chain links TRBV27 with TRBJ1-1; D ambiguous. The CDR3 consists of 14 residues. Deletions cut 6 bases from V and 4 bases from J, with 15 bases between. The V gene's germline CDR1 is MNHEY and CDR2 SMNVEV (reference sequence). The CDR3 loop is CASRSTESFTEAFF. The CDR3 region has the DNA TGTGCCAGCAGGTCGACTGAGAGCTTCACTGAAGCTTTCTTT.

The chain uses TRBV6-1 and TRBJ1-1; D gene unclear. Germline V gives CDR1 MNHNS, CDR2 SASEGT. V shed 6 bases and J shed 3 bases, with 17 bases lying between them. The CDR3 contains 15 residues. The CDR3 coding sequence is TGTGCCAGCAGCGCATTGGCCGGGCGGGACACTGAAGCTTTCTTT. Its protein is CASSALAGRDTEAFF.

This chain joins TRBV13 and TRBJ2-7, with 15 bases matching TRBD2. Germline CDR1 and CDR2: PRHDT and FYEKMQ (reference sequence). The CDR3 is 15 amino acids. The V segment lost 4 bases and the J segment 6 bases; nucleotides outside the gene matches: 4. CDR3 loop: CASSWTSGRVGEQYF. CDR3 nucleotides: TGTGCCAGCAGCTGGACTAGCGGGAGGGTAGGCGAGCAGTACTTC.

This clone was counted between two and nine times. The chain has TRBV29-1 and TRBJ1-1; D is undetermined. This CDR3 spans 13 amino acids. V lost 4 bases and J lost 1, with 10 bases in between. Germline V gene data show CDR1 as SQVTM and CDR2 as ANQGSEA. The CDR3 DNA follows: TGCAGCGTTGCGGGGAGGGCGAACACTGAAGCTTTCTTT. Translation gives CSVAGRANTEAFF. Together with reference TRBV29-1 and TRBJ1-1, the CDR3 gives the full variable domain: SAVISQKPSRDICQRGTSLTIQCQVDSQVTMMFWYRQQPGQSLTLIATANQGSEATYESGFVIDKFPISRPNLTFSTLTVSNMSPEDSSIYLCSVAGRANTEAFFGQGTRLTVV.

The rearrangement joins TRBV7-8 to TRBJ2-1; 8 bases are shared with TRBD2. The germline V gene has CDR1 SGHVS and CDR2 FQNEAQ. With V trimmed by 4 bases and J by 1 base, 6 bases remained unmatched. This CDR3 has 16 amino acids. The CDR3 reads CASSSIAGPSYNEQFF. CDR3 bases: TGTGCCAGCAGCTCGATAGCGGGGCCTTCCTACAATGAGCAGTTCTTC.

The chain couples TRBV6-5 to TRBJ2-1, with 7 bases aligning to TRBD1. The V gene end was trimmed by 2 bases and the J gene end by 5 bases; junction bases not matched to a gene: 9. The CDR3 is 16 amino acids. Germline V gives CDR1 MNHEY, CDR2 SVGAGI. The CDR3 loop reads CASSYAGVTGNNEQFF. CDR3 bases: TGTGCCAGCAGTTACGCTGGTGTGACAGGGAACAATGAGCAGTTCTTC.

The chain is built from TRBV6-1 and TRBJ2-7, with 8 bases aligning to TRBD1. Germline V gene sequence: CDR1 MNHNS, CDR2 SASEGT. The CDR3 is 15 amino acids. V dropped 9 bases and J dropped 1; count of bases not matched to a gene: 11. CDR3 bases: TGTGCCAGTGAGACCGGGACAGGCCTTTCCTACGAGCAGTACTTC. Protein sequence: CASETGTGLSYEQYF.

The chain is built from TRBV4-3 and TRBJ1-1; tentative D call: TRBD1 (5 bases). This CDR3 comprises 19 residues. Per the germline V gene, CDR1 is LGHNA and CDR2 is YSLEER. V was clipped by 1 base and J by 0 bases, with 21 bases between them. In DNA form, the CDR3 reads TGCGCCAGCAGCCAAGGTTATTTTGAAGGGGTTCTCATGAACACTGAAGCTTTCTTT. This encodes CASSQGYFEGVLMNTEAFF.

The rearrangement joins TRBV12-2 to TRBJ2-7; the table assigns TRBD2, which was not confirmed against the DNA. TRBV12-2 is a pseudogene. The CDR3 length is 16 residues. The DNA of the CDR3 is TGTGCAAGTCGCTTAGCGGAGGAGCGGGACCATTACGAGCAGTACTTC. It translates to CASRLAEERDHYEQYF.

This chain uses TRBV5-1 with TRBJ2-5, with D perhaps TRBD1 (6 bases). CDR3 length equals 16 residues. Looked up from germline, CDR1 is SGHRS and CDR2 is YFSETQ. Between the trimmed V and J ends, which lost 3 bases and 4 bases, there was a span of 19 bases. This CDR3 is CASSWVGQSRGETQYF. DNA for the CDR3: TGCGCCAGCAGCTGGGTAGGACAGTCAAGGGGAGAGACCCAGTACTTC.

The V and J genes are TRBV7-2 and TRBJ1-6, with 7 bases lining up with TRBD1. The CDR3 length is 16 residues. Looked up from germline, CDR1 is SGHTA and CDR2 is FQGNSA. The junction had 2 bases not matched to a gene; V was cut back by 1 base and J by 2 bases. The CDR3, as DNA: TGTGCCAGCAGCTTAGGGGACAGACCCTATAATTCACCCCTCCACTTT. Its translation is CASSLGDRPYNSPLHF.

The V call is TRBV7-2, the J call TRBJ1-1; unclear D gene. In germline, CDR1 is SGHTA, CDR2 FQGNSA. Between the trimmed V and J ends, which lost 2 bases and 5 bases, there was a span of 9 bases. The CDR3 totals 13 residues. CDR3 amino acids: CASSLPVLTEAFF. As DNA, the CDR3 is TGTGCCAGCAGCTTACCCGTACTTACTGAAGCTTTCTTT.

The DNA for the CDR3 is TGTGCCAGCAGCCGAGGACTAGCGGGAGGTCGTTCAGGCGAGCAGTACTTC. This encodes CASSRGLAGGRSGEQYF. The chain employs TRBV7-2 and TRBJ2-7; 14 nucleotides match TRBD2. With 5 bases clipped from V and 6 bases from J, the junction kept 12 bases outside the gene matches. The CDR3 loop spans 17 amino acids. Germline V lookup: CDR1 SGHTA, CDR2 FQGNSA.

The chain employs TRBV7-3 and TRBJ2-2; TRBD1 matches at 8 bases. Trimming at V came to 5 bases and at J to 6 bases, leaving 5 bases not matched to a gene. This CDR3 has 14 amino acids. Germline values: CDR1 SGHTA, CDR2 FQGTGA. The DNA of the CDR3 is TGTGCCAGCAGCCCTAAGACAGGGGCCGGGGAGCTGTTTTTT. Translation: CASSPKTGAGELFF.

The chain has TRBV6-5 and TRBJ1-5; D gene uncertain. Germline V lookup: CDR1 MNHEY, CDR2 SVGAGI. The CDR3 is 15 amino acids. The V gene lost 0 bases and the J gene lost 4 bases, with 10 bases spanning the gap. The CDR3 nucleotides are TGTGCCAGCAGTTACTCTTATGACACAAATCAGCCCCAGCATTTT. Amino acid sequence: CASSYSYDTNQPQHF.